The 19 T cell receptor beta chains below come from one sample, sequenced in a study of T cell responses to AZD1222 COVID-19 vaccine. Assay: immunoSEQ multiplex PCR; the TCRdb copy retains only in-frame clones and omits some. The data contain about 180,000 clones, almost 90% of them singletons. The starting material was peripheral blood, obtained on day 0 of AZD1222 vaccination. These receptors were collected from an adult in good health.

This chain links TRBV19 with TRBJ1-1; D call uncertain. V was shortened by 1 base and J by 3 bases, with 6 bases between the two germline ends. This CDR3 is built from 13 residues. Germline V CDR1 and CDR2: LNHDA, SQIVND (reference sequence). The CDR3 region is CASSIVSYTEAFF. The CDR3 region has the DNA TGTGCCAGTAGTATAGTAAGTTACACTGAAGCTTTCTTT.

The chain uses TRBV5-4 and TRBJ2-1; 9 nucleotides match TRBD1. With 1 base clipped from V and 6 bases from J, the junction kept 8 bases outside the gene matches. Germline V gene sequence: CDR1 SGHNT, CDR2 YYREEE (reference sequence). This CDR3 is built from 16 residues. The CDR3 bases are TGTGCCAGCAGCTTGCTCGGGTCGACAGGGGGCAATGAGCAGTTCTTC. Translated: CASSLLGSTGGNEQFF. The full variable domain, with the rest looked up from reference TRBV5-4 and TRBJ2-1, is ETGVTQSPTHLIKTRGQQVTLRCSSQSGHNTVSWYQQALGQGPQFIFQYYREEENGRGNFPPRFSGLQFPNYSSELNVNALELDDSALYLCASSLLGSTGGNEQFFGPGTRLTVL.

Note on this clone: The same CDR3 can be traced to other DNA sequences in this sample. The chain recombines TRBV20-1 with TRBJ1-1, with unresolved D. This CDR3 has 11 amino acids. The V end was cut by 0 bases, the J end by 6 bases, with 5 bases between. The germline V gene encodes CDR1 DFQATT and CDR2 SNEGSKA (reference sequence). CDR3 residues: CSARDPPEAFF. In DNA form, the CDR3 reads TGCAGTGCTAGAGATCCCCCTGAAGCTTTCTTT.

The CDR3 bases are TGTGCCAGTAGTATGGAAGGGCAGCCCAATCAGCCCCAGCATTTT. Translating it yields CASSMEGQPNQPQHF. The chain carries TRBV19 and TRBJ1-5; D remains ambiguous. Germline V gives CDR1 LNHDA, CDR2 SQIVND (reference sequence). Trimming took off 3 bases at V and 3 bases at J, with 12 bases between the two ends. CDR3 length: 15 amino acids. Complete variable domain (other parts from reference TRBV19 and TRBJ1-5): DGGITQSPKYLFRKEGQNVTLSCEQNLNHDAMYWYRQDPGQGLRLIYYSQIVNDFQKGDIAEGYSVSREKKESFPLTVTSAQKNPTAFYLCASSMEGQPNQPQHFGDGTRLSIL.

The chain joins TRBV9 to TRBJ1-3; D call uncertain. The CDR3 contains 14 residues. Germline values: CDR1 SGDLS, CDR2 YYNGEE. V lost 4 bases and J lost 0, with 8 bases in between. The DNA of the CDR3 is TGTGCCAGCAGCTCTCAATACTCTGGAAACACCATATATTTT. Translation gives CASSSQYSGNTIYF.

The chain uses TRBV9 and TRBJ2-1, with D possibly being TRBD1 (6 bases). The CDR3 covers 13 residues. V lost 4 bases, J lost 1 base, and 6 bases lay in between. CDR1 SGDLS and CDR2 YYNGEE come from the germline V gene. DNA for the CDR3: TGTGCCAGCAGCCAGGGGTCCTACAATGAGCAGTTCTTC. It yields the protein CASSQGSYNEQFF.

The gene calls are TRBV30 and TRBJ1-2, with D unclear. The CDR3 is 13 residues long. From germline, CDR1 is GTSNPN and CDR2 SVGIG (reference sequence). V was pared by 5 bases and J by 4 bases, with 14 bases between. The CDR3 DNA follows: TGTGCCTGGGGCAGCCAACCGGGCTATGGCTACACCTTC. It yields the protein CAWGSQPGYGYTF.

The genes are TRBV28 and TRBJ1-1; D unclear. V gave up 7 bases and J gave up 11 bases, with 11 bases separating them. This CDR3 is 10 amino acids long. CDR1 is MDHEN and CDR2 is SYDVKM in the germline V gene. The DNA of the CDR3 is TGTGCCAGCAAGGACGGTAACGCTTTCTTT. Its protein is CASKDGNAFF.

The chain is built from TRBV15 and TRBJ1-5; D might be TRBD1 (5 bases). Trimming stripped 1 base from V and 4 bases from J, with 8 bases between. Per the germline V gene, CDR1 is LNHNV and CDR2 is YYDKDF (reference sequence). The CDR3 length is 14 residues. The CDR3 nucleotides read TGTGCCACCAGCAGAGCGGGGGGTAATCAGCCCCAGCATTTT. Its protein is CATSRAGGNQPQHF.

V gene TRBV6-5 combines with J gene TRBJ1-5; no reliable D call. CDR1 is MNHEY, CDR2 SVGAGI, per germline. The CDR3 covers 12 residues. V lost 7 bases and J lost 4, with 8 bases in between. CDR3 bases: TGTGCCAGCAAGATAGGGAATCAGCCCCAGCATTTT. Protein product: CASKIGNQPQHF.

This chain links TRBV27 with TRBJ1-1; no firm D call. Trimming stripped 5 bases from V and 4 bases from J, with 11 bases between. Germline V gene lookup returns CDR1 MNHEY and CDR2 SMNVEV (reference sequence). The CDR3 is 13 residues long. Here the CDR3 reads CASSAGFGTEAFF. In DNA form, the CDR3 reads TGTGCCAGCAGTGCGGGTTTCGGCACTGAAGCTTTCTTT.

This clone was found once. The V call is TRBV28, the J call TRBJ1-4; 12 bases line up with TRBD1. The CDR3 has 18 residues. Looked up from germline, CDR1 is MDHEN and CDR2 is SYDVKM. The ends lost 2 bases at V and 7 bases at J; junction bases unmatched: 11. CDR3 amino acids: CASSLLGTGGDISEKLFF. The CDR3 nucleotides read TGTGCCAGCAGTTTACTGGGGACAGGGGGCGATATTAGTGAAAAACTGTTTTTT.

V and J are TRBV28 and TRBJ2-5, with D perhaps given as TRBD1 or TRBD2 (5 bases each). Germline-derived CDR1 and CDR2 are MDHEN and SYDVKM. CDR3 size: 13 residues. The V and J ends lost 4 bases and 5 bases respectively, with 11 bases between them. In DNA, the CDR3 is TGTGCCAGCAGTTCCCGCTGGGGGGAGACCCAGTACTTC. The encoded protein is CASSSRWGETQYF.

In nucleotides, the CDR3 is TGTGCCAGCAGCTCCCAGAGCTCCTATAATTCACCCCTCCACTTT. Amino acid sequence: CASSSQSSYNSPLHF. This chain joins TRBV7-6 and TRBJ1-6; D remains unclear. V was trimmed by 4 bases and J by 0 bases, leaving 7 bases between them. The CDR3 sequence is 15 residues long. CDR1 is SGHVS and CDR2 is FNYEAQ in the germline V gene.

The gene calls are TRBV19 and TRBJ2-2, with D tentatively TRBD1 or TRBD2 (5 bases each). The V gene's germline CDR1 is LNHDA and CDR2 SQIVND (reference sequence). This CDR3 contains 16 residues. V lost 5 bases to trimming and J lost 7 bases, with 20 bases between them. Written as DNA, the CDR3 is TGTGCCAGTAGTCTCCCCGGGGTGGGGCAAAACGGGGAGCTGTTTTTT. Translation: CASSLPGVGQNGELFF. Using reference TRBV19 and TRBJ2-2 for the parts outside the CDR3, the full variable domain is DGGITQSPKYLFRKEGQNVTLSCEQNLNHDAMYWYRQDPGQGLRLIYYSQIVNDFQKGDIAEGYSVSREKKESFPLTVTSAQKNPTAFYLCASSLPGVGQNGELFFGEGSRLTVL.

The chain joins TRBV9 to TRBJ2-7; a weak D match, TRBD2 (6 bases). The V gene lost 4 bases and the J gene lost 5 bases, with 16 bases spanning the gap. Germline V gene sequence: CDR1 SGDLS, CDR2 YYNGEE. The CDR3 sequence is 14 residues long. Here the CDR3 reads CASSPQTSGNEQYF. The CDR3 bases are TGTGCCAGCAGCCCCCAGACTAGTGGAAACGAGCAGTACTTC.

This clone has a handful of counts. The chain has TRBV7-3 and TRBJ2-3, with 12 positions matching TRBD2. CDR1 is SGHTA, CDR2 FQGTGA, per germline. The CDR3 covers 15 residues. V lost 5 bases and J lost 3; bases outside the gene matches: 3. The CDR3 DNA reads TGTGCCAGCAGCCTACTAGCGGGAGGAACAGATACGCAGTATTTT. Residues: CASSLLAGGTDTQYF.

The V gene is TRBV2, the J gene TRBJ2-1; perhaps TRBD2 as D (6 bases). The germline V and J ends were trimmed by 2 bases and 7 bases, with 12 bases remaining between them. Germline values: CDR1 SNHLY, CDR2 FYNNEI. There are 14 residues in the CDR3. The CDR3 loop reads CASSEYTAGNEQFF. CDR3 sequence (DNA): TGTGCCAGCAGTGAATATACCGCGGGGAATGAGCAGTTCTTC. The full variable domain, rest sourced from reference TRBV2 and TRBJ2-1, is EPEVTQTPSHQVTQMGQEVILRCVPISNHLYFYWYRQILGQKVEFLVSFYNNEISEKSEIFDDQFSVERPDGSNFTLKIRSTKLEDSAMYFCASSEYTAGNEQFFGPGTRLTVL.

This chain links TRBV5-1 with TRBJ1-2; a possible D gene is TRBD1 (6 bases). V gave up 4 bases and J gave up 5 bases, with 15 bases separating them. Germline loops: CDR1 SGHRS, CDR2 YFSETQ. CDR3 length: 14 residues. This CDR3 is CASSRPDSVYGYTF. CDR3 DNA sequence: TGCGCCAGCAGCCGCCCGGACAGTGTATATGGCTACACCTTC.